This T cell receptor beta chain stems from a study of regulatory T cells (dated by TCRdb to between 2017 and 2018). About the study as a whole: The study compared T-cell receptor beta repertoires of sorted regulatory, conventional CD4+ and CD8+ T cells in CD3G-deficient patients with those in healthy controls. The research as a whole found: Restricted unique TRB V-J pairs and skewed V and J gene usage were observed in patient repertoires, most markedly in regulatory T cells. Hydrophobic residues at CDR3 positions 6 and 7 were enriched in conventional CD4+ T cells from CD3G-deficient patients, which suggests more self-reactive specificities.

From its cysteine to its phenylalanine, the CDR3 spans 15 amino acids. Left in the record is the CDR3 DNA by itself, 45 bases read in frame from the first base. Germline trimming amounts to 3 bases on V and 7 bases on J, with 5 as the count of junction bases outside the gene matches. From the germline V gene, CDR1 is ENHRY and CDR2 is SYGVKD. The multiplex PCR used 52 forward TRBV primers and 13 reverse TRBJ primers, with assay-based and computational corrections for amplification bias. Within the immunoSEQ assay, multiplex PCR amplified rearranged TRB loci from genomic DNA. TRB amplicons were sequenced using an Illumina HiSeq platform. The paper's processing steps were these. Raw sequences were error-filtered and aligned to reference gene sequences by custom algorithms and were subsequently analyzed with the immunoSEQ online tools. Frequencies of productive and nonproductive TRB rearrangements were evaluated among both unique and total sequences. Hydrophobicity and amino acid composition of residues 6 and 7 within the TRB CDR3 were used to estimate the potential for self-reactivity. Group comparisons used t tests, Mann-Whitney tests or two-way ANOVA run in Prism software. This immuneACCESS table, as held by TCRdb, lists in-frame sequences with V and J called but not all clones. Of the missing ones, under half trace to an unresolved V gene in checked studies; the others have no known cause. V, J and clone size reflect that table, while D and trimming were determined from the DNA. For this sample the table gives almost 30,000 clones, of which 85% to 95% were detected only once. The ten top clones hold 1.5% to 1.7% of the sample.

Worth noting for this clone: The specificity of this receptor is unknown. Qualities for individual bases were not recorded, and no much larger clone is one base off.

Evidence of autoimmunity was present in all CD3G-deficient patients, and the autoimmunity was more severe in two of the patients. Patients were tested at ages ranging from 2 to 39 years, and reduced naive and increased memory CD4+ and CD8+ T-cell proportions were found in the patients. CD4+ cells were FACS-sorted into CD25-high CD127-low regulatory T cells and CD25-low CD127-high conventional CD4+ T cells. About 6 individuals with CD3G deficiency were included in the patient group. An international network of physicians across the United States, Europe and Asia provided the patient samples and clinical data. Peripheral blood mononuclear cells were isolated by Ficoll density separation.

In this chain, TRBV10-3 is recombined with TRBJ2-1, and TRBD2 aligns with 11 junction nucleotides. Sequencing input: conventional CD4+ T cells sorted from blood. The clonotype originates from a person aged 18 to 35 with CD3G deficiency. The nucleotide sequence is TGTGCCATCAGTGATAGTGTAGCGGGAGGGAATGAGCAGTTCTTC. The encoded protein is CAISDSVAGGNEQFF.